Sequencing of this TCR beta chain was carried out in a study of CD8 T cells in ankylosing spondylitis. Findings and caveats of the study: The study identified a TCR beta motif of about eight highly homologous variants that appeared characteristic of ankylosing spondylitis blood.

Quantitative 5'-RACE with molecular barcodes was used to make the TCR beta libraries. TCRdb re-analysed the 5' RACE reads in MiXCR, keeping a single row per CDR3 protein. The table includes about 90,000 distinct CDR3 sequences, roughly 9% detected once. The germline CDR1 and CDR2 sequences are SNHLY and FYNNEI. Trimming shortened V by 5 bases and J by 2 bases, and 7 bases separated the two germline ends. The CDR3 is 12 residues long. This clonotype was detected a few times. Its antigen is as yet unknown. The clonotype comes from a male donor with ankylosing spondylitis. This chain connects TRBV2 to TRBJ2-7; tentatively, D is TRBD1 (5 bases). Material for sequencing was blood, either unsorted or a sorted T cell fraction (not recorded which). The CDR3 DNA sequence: TGTGCCAGCAGTCCGGACACCTACGAGCAGTACTTC. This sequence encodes CASSPDTYEQYF.